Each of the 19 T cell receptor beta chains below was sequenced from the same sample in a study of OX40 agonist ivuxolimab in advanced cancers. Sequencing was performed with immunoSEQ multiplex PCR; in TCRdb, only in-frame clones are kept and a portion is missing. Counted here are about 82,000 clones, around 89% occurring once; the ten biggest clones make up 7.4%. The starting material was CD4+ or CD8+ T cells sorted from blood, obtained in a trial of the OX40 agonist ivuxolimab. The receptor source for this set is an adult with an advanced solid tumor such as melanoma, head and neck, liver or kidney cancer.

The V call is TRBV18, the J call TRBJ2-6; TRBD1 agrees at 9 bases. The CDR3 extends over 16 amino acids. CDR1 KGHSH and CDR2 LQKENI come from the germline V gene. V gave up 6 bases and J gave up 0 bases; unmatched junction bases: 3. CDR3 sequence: CASSGQGNSGANVLTF. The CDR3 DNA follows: TGTGCCAGCTCGGGACAGGGAAACTCTGGGGCCAACGTCCTGACTTTC.

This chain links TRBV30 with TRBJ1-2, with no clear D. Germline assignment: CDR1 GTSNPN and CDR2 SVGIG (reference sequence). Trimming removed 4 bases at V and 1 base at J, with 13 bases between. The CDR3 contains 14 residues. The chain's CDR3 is CAWTVGISNYGYTF. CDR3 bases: TGTGCCTGGACTGTCGGGATCAGTAACTATGGCTACACCTTC.

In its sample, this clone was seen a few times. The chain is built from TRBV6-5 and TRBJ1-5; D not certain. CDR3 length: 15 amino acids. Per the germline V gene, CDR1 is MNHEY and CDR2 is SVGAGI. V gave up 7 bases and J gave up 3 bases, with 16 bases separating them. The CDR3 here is CASKVTAAHNQPQHF. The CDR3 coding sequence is TGTGCCAGCAAAGTTACAGCGGCGCACAATCAGCCCCAGCATTTT.

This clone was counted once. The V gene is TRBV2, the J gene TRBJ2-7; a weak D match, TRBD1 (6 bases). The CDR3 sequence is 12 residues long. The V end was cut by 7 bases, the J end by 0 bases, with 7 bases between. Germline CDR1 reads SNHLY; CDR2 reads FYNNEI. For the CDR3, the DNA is TGTGCCAGCATGGACAGCTCCTACGAGCAGTACTTC. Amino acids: CASMDSSYEQYF.

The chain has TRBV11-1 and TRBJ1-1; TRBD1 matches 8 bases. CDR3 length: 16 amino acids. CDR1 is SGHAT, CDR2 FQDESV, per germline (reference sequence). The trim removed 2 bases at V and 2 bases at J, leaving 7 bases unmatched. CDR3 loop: CASSLTAGGLNTEAFF. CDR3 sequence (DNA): TGTGCCAGCAGCTTAACTGCAGGGGGCTTAAACACTGAAGCTTTCTTT. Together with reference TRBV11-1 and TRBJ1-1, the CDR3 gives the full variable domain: EAEVAQSPRYKITEKSQAVAFWCDPISGHATLYWYRQILGQGPELLVQFQDESVVDDSQLPKDRFSAERLKGVDSTLKIQPAELGDSAMYLCASSLTAGGLNTEAFFGQGTRLTVV.

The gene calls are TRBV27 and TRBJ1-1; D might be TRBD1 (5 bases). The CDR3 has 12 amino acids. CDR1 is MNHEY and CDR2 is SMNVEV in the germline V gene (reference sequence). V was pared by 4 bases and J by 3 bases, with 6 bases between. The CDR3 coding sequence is TGTGCCAGCAGTTCAGGGTACACTGAAGCTTTCTTT. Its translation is CASSSGYTEAFF.

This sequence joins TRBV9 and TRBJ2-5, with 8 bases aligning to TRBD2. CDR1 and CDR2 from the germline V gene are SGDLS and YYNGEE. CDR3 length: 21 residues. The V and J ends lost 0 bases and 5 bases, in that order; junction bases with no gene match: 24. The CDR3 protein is CASSVGVGYPGSGASGETQYF. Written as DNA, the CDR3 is TGTGCCAGCAGCGTAGGAGTGGGCTATCCGGGTAGCGGGGCCTCCGGGGAGACCCAGTACTTC.

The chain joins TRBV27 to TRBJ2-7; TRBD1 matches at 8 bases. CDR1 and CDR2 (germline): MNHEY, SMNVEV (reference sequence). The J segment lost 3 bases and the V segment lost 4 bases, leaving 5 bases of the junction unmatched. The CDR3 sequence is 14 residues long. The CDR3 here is CASSSAGTGYEQYF. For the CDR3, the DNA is TGTGCCAGCAGTTCTGCCGGGACAGGCTACGAGCAGTACTTC.

CDR3 in DNA: TGTGCCAGCAGCTTAACGGCGCGGGAGGAGGGCAATGAGCAGTTCTTC. It codes for CASSLTAREEGNEQFF. The chain is built from TRBV7-3 and TRBJ2-1; 8 nucleotides agree with TRBD2. Germline CDR1 reads SGHTA; CDR2 reads FQGTGA. CDR3 length: 16 residues. V shed 0 bases, J shed 6 bases, and the junction held 7 bases outside the gene matches. Looking up the rest from reference TRBV7-3 and TRBJ2-1 gives the full variable domain: GAGVSQTPSNKVTEKGKYVELRCDPISGHTALYWYRQSLGQGPEFLIYFQGTGAADDSGLPNDRFFAVRPEGSVSTLKIQRTERGDSAVYLCASSLTAREEGNEQFFGPGTRLTVL.

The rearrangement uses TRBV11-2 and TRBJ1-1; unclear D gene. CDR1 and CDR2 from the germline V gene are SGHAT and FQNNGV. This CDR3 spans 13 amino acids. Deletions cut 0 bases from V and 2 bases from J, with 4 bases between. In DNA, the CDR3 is TGTGCCAGCAGCTTAGACTTAAACACTGAAGCTTTCTTT. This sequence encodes CASSLDLNTEAFF.

CDR3 residues: CAWSVWGGEVFF. CDR3 DNA sequence: TGTGCCTGGAGTGTATGGGGGGGTGAGGTTTTCTTT. The chain uses TRBV30 and TRBJ1-1, with D possibly being TRBD1 (5 bases). The germline CDR1 and CDR2 sequences are GTSNPN and SVGIG (reference sequence). The CDR3 runs to 12 residues. The V end lost 0 bases, the J end lost 13 bases, and 15 bases lay between the germline ends.

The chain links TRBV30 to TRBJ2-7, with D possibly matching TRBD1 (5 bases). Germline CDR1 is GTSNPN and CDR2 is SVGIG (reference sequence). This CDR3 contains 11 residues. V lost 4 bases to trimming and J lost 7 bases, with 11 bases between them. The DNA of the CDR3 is TGTGCCTGGACGCAGGGTGGTGAGCAGTACTTC. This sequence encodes CAWTQGGEQYF.

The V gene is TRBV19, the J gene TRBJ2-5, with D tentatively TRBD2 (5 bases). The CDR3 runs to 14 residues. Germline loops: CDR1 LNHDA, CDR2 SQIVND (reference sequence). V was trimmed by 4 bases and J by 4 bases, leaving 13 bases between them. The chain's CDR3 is CASSTMLAPETQYF. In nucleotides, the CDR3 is TGTGCCAGTAGTACGATGCTAGCCCCAGAGACCCAGTACTTC.

The CDR3 DNA reads TGTGCCAGCAGCGTATTTGACAGGGAGGGGTTCGGAGCTAACTATGGCTACACCTTC. It is translated as CASSVFDREGFGANYGYTF. The rearrangement links TRBV9 to TRBJ1-2; 7 bases fit TRBD1. Germline CDR1 is SGDLS and CDR2 is YYNGEE. The length of the CDR3 is 19 residues. V lost 1 base to trimming and J lost 0 bases; unmatched junction nucleotides: 15.

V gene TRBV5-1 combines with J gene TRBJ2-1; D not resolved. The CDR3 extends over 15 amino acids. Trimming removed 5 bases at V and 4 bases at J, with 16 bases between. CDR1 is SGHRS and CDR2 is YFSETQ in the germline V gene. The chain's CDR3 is CASRVVQREYNEQFF. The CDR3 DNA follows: TGCGCCAGCAGAGTTGTACAGCGAGAGTACAATGAGCAGTTCTTC.

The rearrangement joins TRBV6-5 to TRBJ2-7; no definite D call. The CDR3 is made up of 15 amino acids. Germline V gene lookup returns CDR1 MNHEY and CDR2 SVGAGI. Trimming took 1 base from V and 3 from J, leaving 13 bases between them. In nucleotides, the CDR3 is TGTGCCAGCAGTTACTTGGCTGGACCCCACTACGAGCAGTACTTC. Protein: CASSYLAGPHYEQYF.

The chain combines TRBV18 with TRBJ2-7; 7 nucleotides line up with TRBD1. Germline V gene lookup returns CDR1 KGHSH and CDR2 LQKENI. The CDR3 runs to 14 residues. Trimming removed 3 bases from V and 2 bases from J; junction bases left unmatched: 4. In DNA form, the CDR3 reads TGTGCCAGCTCACCGGTTCAGGGGGCCTACGAGCAGTACTTC. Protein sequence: CASSPVQGAYEQYF. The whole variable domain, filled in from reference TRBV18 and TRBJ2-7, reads NAGVMQNPRHLVRRRGQEARLRCSPMKGHSHVYWYRQLPEEGLKFMVYLQKENIIDESGMPKERFSAEFPKEGPSILRIQQVVRGDSAAYFCASSPVQGAYEQYFGPGTRLTVT.

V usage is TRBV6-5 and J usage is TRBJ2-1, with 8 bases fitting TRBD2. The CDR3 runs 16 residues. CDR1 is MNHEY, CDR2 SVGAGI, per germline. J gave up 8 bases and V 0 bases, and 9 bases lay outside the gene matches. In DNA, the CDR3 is TGTGCCAGCAGTTACTCGGGGGGACTAGAGGGATATGAGCAGTTCTTC. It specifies CASSYSGGLEGYEQFF.

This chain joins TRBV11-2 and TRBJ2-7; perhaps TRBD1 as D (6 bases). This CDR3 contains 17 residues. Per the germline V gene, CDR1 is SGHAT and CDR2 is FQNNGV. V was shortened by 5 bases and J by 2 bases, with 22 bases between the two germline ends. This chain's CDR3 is CASSQTEPGAHTYEQYF. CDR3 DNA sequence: TGTGCCAGCAGCCAAACAGAGCCAGGGGCCCATACCTACGAGCAGTACTTC. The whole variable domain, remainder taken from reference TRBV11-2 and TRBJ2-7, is EAGVAQSPRYKIIEKRQSVAFWCNPISGHATLYWYQQILGQGPKLLIQFQNNGVVDDSQLPKDRFSAERLKGVDSTLKIQPAKLEDSAVYLCASSQTEPGAHTYEQYFGPGTRLTVT.